This T cell receptor beta chain was identified in a study of cytomegalovirus exposure and HLA in healthy donors. The overall study: The same platform as the approximately 670 first-cohort repertoires was used for the 95 to 150 validation repertoires, a later analysis reported.

V gave up 5 bases and J gave up 0 bases, with 11 bases separating them. This CDR3 has 14 amino acids. Germline lookup yields CDR1 GTSNPN and CDR2 SVGIG (reference sequence). General study points: The authors enumerated over 150 TCR beta chains as linked to cytomegalovirus.

This clone is a singleton in its sample. No antigen is known for it. Assay: immunoSEQ multiplex PCR; the TCRdb copy retains only in-frame clones and omits some. The sample lists around 120,000 clones; approximately 90% were seen once. This TCR was sampled from a woman aged 18-30 years in good health and CMV-seropositive. Sequencing used PBMCs. The chain has TRBV30 and TRBJ1-3; D may be TRBD1 (6 bases). This CDR3 is CAWGTGFSGNTIYF. The CDR3 DNA follows: TGTGCCTGGGGAACAGGGTTCTCTGGAAACACCATATATTTT. Based on the CDR3 plus reference TRBV30 and TRBJ1-3, the full variable domain is SQTIHQWPATLVQPVGSPLSLECTVEGTSNPNLYWYRQAAGRGLQLLFYSVGIGQISSEVPQNLSASRPQDRQFILSSKKLLLSDSGFYLCAWGTGFSGNTIYFGEGSWLTVV.